This T cell receptor (beta chain) is from a study of blood T cell repertoires in COVID-19. Original handling: Reference gene primer amplification gave nucleated cell count estimates. The data were produced by immunoSEQ multiplex PCR, yet TCRdb's version contains in-frame clones alone and is incomplete. V and J calls and clone size are copied from that table; D and trimming were computed from the DNA. The sample contains roughly 250,000 clones, 75% to 90% of which appear only once. Categorization into cohorts depended on clinical history that participants reported. Exposed enrollees had met someone with a PCR-confirmed or clinician-diagnosed COVID-19 case at some point within the 2 weeks before study entry. The germline gives CDR1 MDHEN, CDR2 SYDVKM. This CDR3 is 16 amino acids long. V shed 5 bases and J shed 4 bases, with 20 bases lying between them.

This chain connects TRBV28 to TRBJ1-2; D might be TRBD1 (6 bases). This TCR derives from a man aged 50-59 years who had been exposed to COVID-19. The sequencing input was PBMCs or T cells enriched from blood (not recorded which). CDR3 nucleotides: TGTGCCAGCAGTCTACGGGACAAAGAACTCTTCTATGGCTACACCTTC. It yields the protein CASSLRDKELFYGYTF.